This entry concerns a single TCR beta chain. This clone showed up just a few times. What antigen it recognizes has not been identified. Nothing much larger sits one base from this clone, and base qualities are not available. The data were taken from a study of beta chain features in type 1 diabetes (dated by TCRdb to the late 2010s). With respect to the entire study: Mean age, gender distribution, total cell number and subset yield did not differ between patients and healthy donors. Regulatory and stem cell-like memory subsets were obtained from only 8 patients and roughly eight healthy donors, while naive and central memory subsets were obtained from all 30 or so donors. Across all samples, some 99 million sorted cells were examined, and cell number per subset correlated strongly with RNA yield. In the study, TCRB repertoires of sorted circulating CD4+ T cell subsets from recently diagnosed type 1 diabetes patients were compared with those of matched healthy donors. Points the paper makes about the study in general: Only small numbers of individuals were included in the HLA sub-analyses, which left unresolved whether HLA type had any influence on TCRB rearrangement. Fewer insertions and more nucleotide deletions at VDJ recombination sites were observed in patients with type 1 diabetes, implying thymic rearrangement abnormalities. Because cDNA was sequenced instead of genomic DNA, activated cells with high expression could be over-represented, although the groups did not differ in activation or CD3 levels. Type 1 diabetes patients showed a moderate but significant shortening of TCRB CDR3 length in all four CD4+ subsets. Naive, central memory and regulatory TCRB repertoires appeared to be more similar among patients than among healthy donors. Shorter templates might have been favored by PCR, but patient and control samples were amplified and corrected together, so both groups would have been affected equally by any skew.

For CDR1 and CDR2, the germline V gene (reference sequence) lists MNHNY and SVGAGI. V is shortened by 6 bases, J by 8 bases, and the region joining them spans 14 bases. Taken from cysteine to phenylalanine, the CDR3 has 14 residues. The CDR3 DNA has 42 bases and is translated from base 1. Each donor gave one peripheral blood draw, averaging roughly 100 mL, which was collected into heparinised tubes. Using a panel that included CD45RO, CCR7, CD25, CD127, CD95 and CD27, naive, central memory, regulatory and stem cell-like memory CD4+ T cells were sorted on a BD FACSAria II. All sorted populations exceeded 95% purity. PBMCs were separated immediately by Lymphoprep density gradient centrifugation and were stained directly, without being cultured. Samples were stained and sorted in pairs, with one healthy donor and one patient per experiment, so that batch effects were minimized. All of the isolated RNA was reverse transcribed with the High Capacity cDNA Reverse Transcription Kit, so expressed TCRB transcripts were sequenced. Deep immunoSEQ sequencing was applied to naive, central memory and regulatory T cell samples, giving an average of about 3.7 million total reads per sample. After sorted cells were lysed in RLT buffer, RNA was extracted with DNase-treated RNeasy Micro or Mini kits, with the choice depending on cell number. To prevent cross-contamination, every cell subset was processed on its own, while patient and healthy donor samples were processed together. The immunoSEQ multiplex PCR was used to amplify TCRB sequences from cDNA, generating 87-bp fragments that spanned the CDR3 region. Sequencing of the amplicons was done on the Illumina HiSeq platform. The paper's processing steps were these. PCR bias was corrected computationally using synthetic template baselines, and reads within Hamming distance 2 were collapsed, with unmergeable singletons discarded. By aligning reads against IMGT, V, D and J genes, CDR3 length, and insertions or deletions at six rearrangement sites were assigned. Clonotype counts were normalized to sorted cell number within each subset before computing true diversity and Gini coefficients with the tcR R package. Repertoire sharing was quantified using the overlap coefficient calculated on TCRB nucleotide sequences. TCRdb retrieved this table from immuneACCESS and kept in-frame rearrangements only. Not all clones are present; in checked studies, unresolved V genes account for under half, and no reason is known for the remainder. From that table come the V and J calls and clone size; the DNA was used to work out D and trimming. The sample table contains about 150,000 clones; only one count was recorded for around 8% of them. The biggest ten clones account for around 0.65% of the sample.

The TCR was taken from a man younger than 30 in good health. This receptor chain uses TRBV6-6 and TRBJ1-6; a confident D gene designation cannot be given. Sequenced: central memory CD4+ T cells from blood. The nucleotide sequence is TGTGCCAGCAGACCCCGGGAGACTTATTCACCCCTCCACTTT. It codes for CASRPRETYSPLHF.